The clone carrying this T cell receptor beta chain occurred once. These data originate in a study of shared clonotypes between healthy human individuals. Sequencing used immunoSEQ multiplex PCR; TCRdb keeps in-frame clones, though not all of them. Here the sample spans hundreds of thousands of clones, 60% to 80% being singletons. Losses at the gene ends were 1 base for V and 8 bases for J; bases not matched to a gene: 7. Germline V gives CDR1 GTSNPN, CDR2 SVGIG (reference sequence). The CDR3 is made up of 13 amino acids. The material sequenced was memory CD4+ T cells sorted from blood. Subset: CD45RA-negative fraction. The chain recombines TRBV30 with TRBJ1-2, with 7 bases matching TRBD1. The TCR was taken from a woman aged 25 to 39 in good health. The CDR3 sequence is CAWSERGRSGYTF. The CDR3 region has the DNA TGTGCCTGGAGTGAAAGGGGGCGCTCCGGCTACACCTTC.